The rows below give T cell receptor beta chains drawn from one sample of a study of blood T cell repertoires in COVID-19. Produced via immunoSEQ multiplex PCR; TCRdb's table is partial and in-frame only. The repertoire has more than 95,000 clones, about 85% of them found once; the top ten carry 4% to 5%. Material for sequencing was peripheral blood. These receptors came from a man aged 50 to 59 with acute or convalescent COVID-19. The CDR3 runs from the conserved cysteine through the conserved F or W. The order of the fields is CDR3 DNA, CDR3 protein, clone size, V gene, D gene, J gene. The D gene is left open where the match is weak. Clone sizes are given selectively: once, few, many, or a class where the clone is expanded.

CDR3nt: TGTGCCTGGGACAGAAGCAATCAGCCCCAGCATTTT
CDR3aa: CAWDRSNQPQHF
abundance: few
v_gene: TRBV30
d_gene: -
j_gene: TRBJ1-5

CDR3nt: TGTGCCAGCTCCTCGACTAGCCAAGAGACCCAGTACTTC
CDR3aa: CASSSTSQETQYF
abundance: -
v_gene: TRBV4-2
d_gene: -
j_gene: TRBJ2-5

CDR3nt: TGTGCCATCAGTGAGTCGACGGGGGGCCATGCAACTAATGAAAAACTGTTTTTT
CDR3aa: CAISESTGGHATNEKLFF
abundance: -
v_gene: TRBV10-3
d_gene: -
j_gene: TRBJ1-4

CDR3nt: TGTGCCAGCTCACCATCCGCAGGCGATAACTATGGCTACACCTTC
CDR3aa: CASSPSAGDNYGYTF
abundance: -
v_gene: TRBV18
d_gene: -
j_gene: TRBJ1-2

CDR3nt: TGTGCCAGCTCACCACCTACAGTTGAAGCTTTCTTT
CDR3aa: CASSPPTVEAFF
abundance: once
v_gene: TRBV18
d_gene: -
j_gene: TRBJ1-1

CDR3nt: TGTGCCAGCTCACCCGACGCACGACATGGTGGCTACACCTTC
CDR3aa: CASSPDARHGGYTF
abundance: -
v_gene: TRBV18
d_gene: -
j_gene: TRBJ1-2

CDR3nt: TGTGCCAGCTCCTATACAGGGGGACTCACTGAAGCTTTCTTT
CDR3aa: CASSYTGGLTEAFF
abundance: once
v_gene: TRBV18
d_gene: TRBD1
j_gene: TRBJ1-1

CDR3nt: TGTGCCAGCCGGCCAGCGGGGGGTAGCGAGCAGTACTTC
CDR3aa: CASRPAGGSEQYF
abundance: few
v_gene: TRBV12-3/TRBV12-4
d_gene: TRBD2
j_gene: TRBJ2-7

CDR3nt: TGTGCCAGCAGTGAAGGAGGAGGGAATGAAAAACTGTTTTTT
CDR3aa: CASSEGGGNEKLFF
abundance: -
v_gene: TRBV6-1
d_gene: -
j_gene: TRBJ1-4

CDR3nt: TGTGCCAGTAAGGGGGCCGGACGGGGCGGCTCCTACAATGAGCAGTTCTTC
CDR3aa: CASKGAGRGGSYNEQFF
abundance: -
v_gene: TRBV19
d_gene: TRBD1
j_gene: TRBJ2-1

CDR3nt: TGTGCCAGCAGTGATGGGACAGGGGTGGGCAATCAGCCCCAGCATTTT
CDR3aa: CASSDGTGVGNQPQHF
abundance: -
v_gene: TRBV6-1
d_gene: TRBD1
j_gene: TRBJ1-5

CDR3nt: TGTGCCAGCAGCCTGACAGGGGGTAAACTGTTTTTT
CDR3aa: CASSLTGGKLFF
abundance: -
v_gene: TRBV5-5
d_gene: TRBD1
j_gene: TRBJ1-4

CDR3nt: TGTGCCAGCAGCTTGGAGCGGGGGAACACAGATACGCAGTATTTT
CDR3aa: CASSLERGNTDTQYF
abundance: -
v_gene: TRBV9
d_gene: TRBD2
j_gene: TRBJ2-3

CDR3nt: TGTGCCAGCCGGGAGAGGGACCCCACCGGGGAGCTGTTTTTT
CDR3aa: CASRERDPTGELFF
abundance: -
v_gene: TRBV2
d_gene: -
j_gene: TRBJ2-2